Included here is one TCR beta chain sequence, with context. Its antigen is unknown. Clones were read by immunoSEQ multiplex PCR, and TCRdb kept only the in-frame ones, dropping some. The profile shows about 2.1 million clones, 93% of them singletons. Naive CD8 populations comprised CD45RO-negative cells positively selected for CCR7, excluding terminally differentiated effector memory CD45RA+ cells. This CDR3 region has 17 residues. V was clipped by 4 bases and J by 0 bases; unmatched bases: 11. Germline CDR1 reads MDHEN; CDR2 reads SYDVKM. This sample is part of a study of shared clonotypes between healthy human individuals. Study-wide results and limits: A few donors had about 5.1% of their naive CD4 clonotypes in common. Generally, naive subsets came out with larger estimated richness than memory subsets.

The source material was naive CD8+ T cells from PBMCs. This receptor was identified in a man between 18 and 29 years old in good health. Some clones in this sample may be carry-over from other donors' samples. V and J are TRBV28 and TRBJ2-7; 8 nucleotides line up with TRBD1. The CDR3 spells CASSSGQGFLSSYEQYF. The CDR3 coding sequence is TGTGCCAGCAGTTCTGGACAGGGTTTCCTTAGCTCCTACGAGCAGTACTTC.